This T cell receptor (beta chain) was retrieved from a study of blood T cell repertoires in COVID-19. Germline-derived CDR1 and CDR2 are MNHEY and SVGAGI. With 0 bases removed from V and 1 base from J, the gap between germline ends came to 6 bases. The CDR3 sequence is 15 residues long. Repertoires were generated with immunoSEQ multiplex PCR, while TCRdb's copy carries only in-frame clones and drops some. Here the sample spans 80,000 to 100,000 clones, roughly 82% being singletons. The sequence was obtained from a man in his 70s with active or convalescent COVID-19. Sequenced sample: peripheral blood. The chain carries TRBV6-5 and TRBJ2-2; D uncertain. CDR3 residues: CASSYSPGNTGELFF. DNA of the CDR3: TGTGCCAGCAGTTACTCTCCAGGGAACACCGGGGAGCTGTTTTTT.